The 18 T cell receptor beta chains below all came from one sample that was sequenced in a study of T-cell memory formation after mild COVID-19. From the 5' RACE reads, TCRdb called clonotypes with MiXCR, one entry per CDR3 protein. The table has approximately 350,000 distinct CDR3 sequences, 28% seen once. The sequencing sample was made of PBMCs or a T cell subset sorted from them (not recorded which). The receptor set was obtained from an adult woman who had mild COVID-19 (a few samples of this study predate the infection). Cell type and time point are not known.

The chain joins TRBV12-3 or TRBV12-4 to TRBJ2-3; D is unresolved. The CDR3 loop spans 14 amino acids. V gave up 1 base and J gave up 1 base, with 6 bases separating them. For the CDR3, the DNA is TGTGCCAGCAGTTTAGATATTCGCACAGATACGCAGTATTTT. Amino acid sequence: CASSLDIRTDTQYF.

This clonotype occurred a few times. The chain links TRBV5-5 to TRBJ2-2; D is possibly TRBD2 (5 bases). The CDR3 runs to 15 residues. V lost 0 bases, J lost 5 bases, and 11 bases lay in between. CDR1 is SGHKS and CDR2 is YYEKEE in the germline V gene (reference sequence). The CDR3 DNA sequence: TGTGCCAGCAGCTTGGTGAGCGGCCAGACCGGGGAGCTGTTTTTT. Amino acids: CASSLVSGQTGELFF.

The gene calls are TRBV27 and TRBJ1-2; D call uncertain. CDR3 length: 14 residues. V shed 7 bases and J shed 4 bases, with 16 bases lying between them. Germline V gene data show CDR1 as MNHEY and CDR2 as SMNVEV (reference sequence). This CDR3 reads CASKEGWDSYGYTF. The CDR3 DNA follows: TGTGCCAGCAAGGAGGGTTGGGATAGCTATGGCTACACCTTC.

In DNA form, the CDR3 reads TGTGCCAGCAGCGCAGACCGGGACACCATGAACACTGAAGCTTTCTTT. It is translated as CASSADRDTMNTEAFF. The V and J genes are TRBV11-3 and TRBJ1-1, with a weak D call TRBD1 (6 bases). This CDR3 region has 16 residues. Germline CDR1 reads SGHNT; CDR2 reads YENEEA. V gave up 5 bases and J gave up 0 bases, with 16 bases separating them.

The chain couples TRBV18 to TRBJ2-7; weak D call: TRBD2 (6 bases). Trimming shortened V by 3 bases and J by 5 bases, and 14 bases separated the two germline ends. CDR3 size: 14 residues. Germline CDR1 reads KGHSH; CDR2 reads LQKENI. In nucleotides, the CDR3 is TGTGCCAGCTCACCGGGAATGTGGAGGGACGAGCAGTACTTC. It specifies CASSPGMWRDEQYF.

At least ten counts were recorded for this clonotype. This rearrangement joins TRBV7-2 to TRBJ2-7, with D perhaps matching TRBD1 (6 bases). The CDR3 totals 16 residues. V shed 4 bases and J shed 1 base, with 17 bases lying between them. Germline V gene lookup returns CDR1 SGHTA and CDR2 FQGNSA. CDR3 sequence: CASSSQGMSGSYEQYF. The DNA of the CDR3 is TGTGCCAGCAGCTCGCAGGGGATGTCGGGGTCCTACGAGCAGTACTTC.

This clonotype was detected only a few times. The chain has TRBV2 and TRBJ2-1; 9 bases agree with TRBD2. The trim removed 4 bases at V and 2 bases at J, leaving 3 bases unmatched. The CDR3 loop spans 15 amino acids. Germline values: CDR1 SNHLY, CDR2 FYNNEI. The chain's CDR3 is CASSGLADTYNEQFF. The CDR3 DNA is TGTGCCAGCAGTGGACTAGCGGATACCTACAATGAGCAGTTCTTC.

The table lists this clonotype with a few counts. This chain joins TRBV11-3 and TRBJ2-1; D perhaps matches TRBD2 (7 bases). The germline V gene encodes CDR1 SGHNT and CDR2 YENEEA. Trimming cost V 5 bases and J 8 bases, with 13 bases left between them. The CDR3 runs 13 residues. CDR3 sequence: CASSRGGPDEQFF. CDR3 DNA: TGTGCCAGCAGCCGCGGGGGCCCCGATGAGCAGTTCTTC.

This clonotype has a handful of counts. The CDR3 DNA sequence: TGCGCCAGCAGCTTGGCGGGGAACCCCTACGAGCAGTACTTC. This encodes CASSLAGNPYEQYF. The chain employs TRBV5-1 and TRBJ2-7; tentative D call: TRBD2 (5 bases). CDR3 length equals 14 residues. V shed 0 bases and J shed 2 bases, with 9 bases lying between them. Germline V gene data show CDR1 as SGHRS and CDR2 as YFSETQ.

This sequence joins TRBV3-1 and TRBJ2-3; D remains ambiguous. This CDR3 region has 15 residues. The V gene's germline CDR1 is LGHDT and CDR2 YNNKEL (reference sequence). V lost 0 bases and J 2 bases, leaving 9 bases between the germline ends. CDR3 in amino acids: CASSQDGFPTDTQYF. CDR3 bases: TGTGCCAGCAGCCAAGATGGATTTCCCACAGATACGCAGTATTTT.

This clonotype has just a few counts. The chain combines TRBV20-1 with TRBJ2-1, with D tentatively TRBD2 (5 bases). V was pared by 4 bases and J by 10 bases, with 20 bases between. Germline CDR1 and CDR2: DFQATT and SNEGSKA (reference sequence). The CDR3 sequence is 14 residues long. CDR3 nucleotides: TGCAGTGCTAACCTGGGGAGTACGGTTGTCGAGCAGTTCTTC. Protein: CSANLGSTVVEQFF.

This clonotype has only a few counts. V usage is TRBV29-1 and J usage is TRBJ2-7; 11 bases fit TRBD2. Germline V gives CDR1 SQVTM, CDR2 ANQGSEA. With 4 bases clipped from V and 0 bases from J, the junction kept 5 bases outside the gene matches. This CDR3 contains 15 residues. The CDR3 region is CSVGFGTSGSYEQYF. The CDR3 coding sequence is TGCAGCGTTGGATTCGGGACTAGCGGCTCCTACGAGCAGTACTTC.

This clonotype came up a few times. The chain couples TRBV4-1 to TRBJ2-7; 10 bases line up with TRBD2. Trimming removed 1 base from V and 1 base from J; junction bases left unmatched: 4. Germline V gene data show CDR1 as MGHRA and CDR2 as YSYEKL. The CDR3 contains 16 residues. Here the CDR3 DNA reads TGCGCCAGCAGCCAAGGTCGGACTAGCGGTTCCTACGAGCAGTACTTC. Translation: CASSQGRTSGSYEQYF.

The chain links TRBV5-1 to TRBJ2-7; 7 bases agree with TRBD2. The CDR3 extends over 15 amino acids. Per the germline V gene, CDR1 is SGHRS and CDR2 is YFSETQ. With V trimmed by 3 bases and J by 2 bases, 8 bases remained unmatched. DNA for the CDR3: TGCGCCAGCAGCTGGGAGGGCGGGCCGGCCTACGAGCAGTACTTC. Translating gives CASSWEGGPAYEQYF.

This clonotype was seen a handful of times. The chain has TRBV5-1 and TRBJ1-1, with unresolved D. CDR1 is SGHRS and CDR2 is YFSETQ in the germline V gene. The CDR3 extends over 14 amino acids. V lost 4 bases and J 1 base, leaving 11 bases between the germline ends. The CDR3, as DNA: TGCGCCAGCAGCCACGGGGTAGGGAACACTGAAGCTTTCTTT. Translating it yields CASSHGVGNTEAFF.

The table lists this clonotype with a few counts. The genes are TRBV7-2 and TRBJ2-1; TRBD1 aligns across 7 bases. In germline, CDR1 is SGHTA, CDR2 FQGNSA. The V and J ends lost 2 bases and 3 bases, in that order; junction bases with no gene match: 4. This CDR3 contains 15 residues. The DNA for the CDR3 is TGTGCCAGCAGCTTAAATGGGGACAGCTACAATGAGCAGTTCTTC. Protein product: CASSLNGDSYNEQFF. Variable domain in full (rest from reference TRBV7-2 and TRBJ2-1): GAGVSQSPSNKVTEKGKDVELRCDPISGHTALYWYRQSLGQGLEFLIYFQGNSAPDKSGLPSDRFSAERTGGSVSTLTIQRTQQEDSAVYLCASSLNGDSYNEQFFGPGTRLTVL.

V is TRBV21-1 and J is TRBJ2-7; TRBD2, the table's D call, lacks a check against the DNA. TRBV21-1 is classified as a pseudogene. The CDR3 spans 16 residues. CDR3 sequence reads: CASSNRTSGASYEQYF. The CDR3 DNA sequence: TGTGCCAGCAGCAACCGGACTAGCGGAGCTTCCTACGAGCAGTACTTC.

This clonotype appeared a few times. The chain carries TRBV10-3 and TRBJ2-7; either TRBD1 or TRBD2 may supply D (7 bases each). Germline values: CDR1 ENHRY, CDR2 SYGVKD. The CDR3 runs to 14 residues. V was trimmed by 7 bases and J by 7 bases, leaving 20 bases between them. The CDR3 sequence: CAITDREAGGEQYF. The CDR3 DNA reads TGTGCCATCACCGATCGGGAGGCAGGGGGGGAGCAGTACTTC.